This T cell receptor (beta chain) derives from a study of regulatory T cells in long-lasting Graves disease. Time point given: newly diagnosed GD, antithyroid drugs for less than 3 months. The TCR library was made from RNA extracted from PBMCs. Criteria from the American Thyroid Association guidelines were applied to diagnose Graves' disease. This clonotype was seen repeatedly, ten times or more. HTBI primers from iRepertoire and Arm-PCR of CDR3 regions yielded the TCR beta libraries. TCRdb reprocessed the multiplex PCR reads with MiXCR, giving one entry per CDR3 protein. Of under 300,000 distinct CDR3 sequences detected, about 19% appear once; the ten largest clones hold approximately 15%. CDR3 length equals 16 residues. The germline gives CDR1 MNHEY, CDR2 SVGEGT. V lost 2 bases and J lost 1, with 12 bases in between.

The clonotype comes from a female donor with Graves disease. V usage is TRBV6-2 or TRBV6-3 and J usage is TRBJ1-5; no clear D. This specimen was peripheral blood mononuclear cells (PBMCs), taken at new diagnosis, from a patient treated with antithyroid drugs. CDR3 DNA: TGTGCCAGCAGTTACGGTGGAGGGCCAAGCAATCAGCCCCAGCATTTT. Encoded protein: CASSYGGGPSNQPQHF.